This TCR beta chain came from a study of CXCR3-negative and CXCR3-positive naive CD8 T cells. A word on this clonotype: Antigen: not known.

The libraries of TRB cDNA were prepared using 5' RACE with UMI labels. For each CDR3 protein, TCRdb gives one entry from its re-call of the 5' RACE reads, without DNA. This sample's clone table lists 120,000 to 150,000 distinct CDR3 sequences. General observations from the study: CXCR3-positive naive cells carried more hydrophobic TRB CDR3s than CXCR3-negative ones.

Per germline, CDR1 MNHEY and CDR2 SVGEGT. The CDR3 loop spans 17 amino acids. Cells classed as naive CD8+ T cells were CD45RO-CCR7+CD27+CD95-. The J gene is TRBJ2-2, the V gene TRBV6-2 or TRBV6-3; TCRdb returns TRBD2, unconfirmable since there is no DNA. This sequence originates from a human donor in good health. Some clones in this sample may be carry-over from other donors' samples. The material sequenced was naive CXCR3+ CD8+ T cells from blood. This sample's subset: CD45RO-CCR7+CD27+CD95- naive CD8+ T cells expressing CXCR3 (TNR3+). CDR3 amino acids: CASSYSTSGSLNGELFF.